This TCR beta chain was observed in a study of blood T cell repertoires in COVID-19. Whole-study context: Collection of acute and convalescent COVID-19 samples took place in the United States, Italy and Spain.

With 4 bases removed from V and 5 bases from J, the gap between germline ends came to 20 bases. The CDR3 consists of 16 residues. CDR1 is MGHDK, CDR2 SYGVNS, per germline. Method: immunoSEQ multiplex PCR; TCRdb's copy keeps in-frame clones and lacks some. The sample comprises over 85,000 clones, approximately 86% of which are singletons, and 7% to 7.5% rests with the top ten. The chain employs TRBV25-1 and TRBJ1-2; maybe TRBD1 (5 bases). Sequenced: peripheral blood. The TCR was taken from a man in his 60s with acute or convalescent COVID-19. The CDR3 coding sequence is TGTGCCAGCAGTGTTACAACAGGCCTAAGGGGTTATGGCTACACCTTC. Translated: CASSVTTGLRGYGYTF.